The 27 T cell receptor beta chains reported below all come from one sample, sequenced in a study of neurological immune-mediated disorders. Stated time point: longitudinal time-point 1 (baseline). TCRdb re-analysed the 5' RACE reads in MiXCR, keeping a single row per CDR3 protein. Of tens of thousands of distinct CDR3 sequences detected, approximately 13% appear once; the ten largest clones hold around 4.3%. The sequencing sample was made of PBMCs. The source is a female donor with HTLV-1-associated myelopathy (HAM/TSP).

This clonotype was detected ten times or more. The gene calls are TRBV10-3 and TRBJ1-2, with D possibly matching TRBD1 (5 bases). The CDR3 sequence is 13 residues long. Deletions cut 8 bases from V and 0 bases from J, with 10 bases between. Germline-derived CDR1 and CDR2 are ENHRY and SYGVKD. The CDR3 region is CAIPRGTNYGYTF. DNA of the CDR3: TGTGCCATCCCCCGGGGCACTAACTATGGCTACACCTTC.

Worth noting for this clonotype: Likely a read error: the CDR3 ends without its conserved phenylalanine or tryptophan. CDR3 residues: CASSRNTEAFL. CDR3 bases: TGTGCGAGCAGCCGGAACACTGAAGCTTTCCTT. The V call is TRBV3-1, the J call TRBJ1-1; D unclear. Germline CDR1 reads LGHDT; CDR2 reads YNNKEL (reference sequence). This CDR3 is built from 11 residues.

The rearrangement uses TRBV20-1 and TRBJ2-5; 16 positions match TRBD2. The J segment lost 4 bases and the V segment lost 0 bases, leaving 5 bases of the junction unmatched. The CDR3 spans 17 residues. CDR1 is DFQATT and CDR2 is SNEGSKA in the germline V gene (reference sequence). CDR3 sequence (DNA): TGCAGTGCTAGAGATGCGGGACTAGCGGGGGGGCGAGAGACCCAGTACTTC. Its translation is CSARDAGLAGGRETQYF.

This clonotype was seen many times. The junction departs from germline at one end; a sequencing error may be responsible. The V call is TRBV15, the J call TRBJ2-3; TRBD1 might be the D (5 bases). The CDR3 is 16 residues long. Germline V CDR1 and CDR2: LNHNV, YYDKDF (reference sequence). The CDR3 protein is CATSRAQGLGTDTQYF. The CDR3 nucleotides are TGTGCTACCAGCAGGGCCCAGGGTCTGGGCACAGATACGCAGTATTTT.

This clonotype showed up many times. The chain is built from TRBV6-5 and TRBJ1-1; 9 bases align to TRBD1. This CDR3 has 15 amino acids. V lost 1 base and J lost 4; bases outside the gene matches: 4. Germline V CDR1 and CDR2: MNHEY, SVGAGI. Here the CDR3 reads CASSYFGQGSTEAFF. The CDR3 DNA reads TGTGCCAGCAGTTACTTCGGACAGGGGAGCACTGAAGCTTTCTTT.

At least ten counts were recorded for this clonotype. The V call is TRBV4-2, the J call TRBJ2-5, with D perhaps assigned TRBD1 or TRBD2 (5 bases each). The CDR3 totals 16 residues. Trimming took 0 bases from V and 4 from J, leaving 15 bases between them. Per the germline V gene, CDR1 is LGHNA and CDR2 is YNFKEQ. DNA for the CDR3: TGTGCCAGCAGCCAAGATCGGGTGGGGGAGCGAGAGACCCAGTACTTC. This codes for CASSQDRVGERETQYF.

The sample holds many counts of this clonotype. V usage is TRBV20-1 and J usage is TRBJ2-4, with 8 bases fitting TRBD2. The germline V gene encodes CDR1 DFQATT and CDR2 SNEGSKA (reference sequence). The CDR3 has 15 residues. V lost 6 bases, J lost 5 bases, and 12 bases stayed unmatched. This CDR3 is CSARGGGGVQNIQYF. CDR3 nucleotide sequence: TGCAGTGCCCGGGGGGGCGGGGGCGTCCAAAACATTCAGTACTTC.

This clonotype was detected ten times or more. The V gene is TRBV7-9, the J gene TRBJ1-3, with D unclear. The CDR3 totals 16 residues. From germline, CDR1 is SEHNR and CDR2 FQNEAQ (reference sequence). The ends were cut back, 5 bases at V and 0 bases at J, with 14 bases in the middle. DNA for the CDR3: TGTGCCAGCAGCCCCGTGGAGTCCGGCTCTGGAAACACCATATATTTT. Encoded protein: CASSPVESGSGNTIYF.

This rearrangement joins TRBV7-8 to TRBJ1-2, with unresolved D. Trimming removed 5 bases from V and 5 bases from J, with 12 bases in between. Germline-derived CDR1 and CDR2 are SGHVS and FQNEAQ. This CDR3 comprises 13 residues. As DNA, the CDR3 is TGTGCCAGCAGCCCGAACTTCGCTTATGGCTACACCTTC. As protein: CASSPNFAYGYTF.

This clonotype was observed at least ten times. This CDR3 is CSARDGTGPTGYTF. The CDR3 coding sequence is TGCAGTGCTAGAGATGGGACAGGCCCTACTGGCTACACCTTC. The rearrangement links TRBV20-1 to TRBJ1-2; TRBD1 matches at 8 bases. Trimming took 0 bases from V and 7 from J; bases not matched to a gene: 7. CDR3 length: 14 amino acids. Germline-derived CDR1 and CDR2 are DFQATT and SNEGSKA (reference sequence).

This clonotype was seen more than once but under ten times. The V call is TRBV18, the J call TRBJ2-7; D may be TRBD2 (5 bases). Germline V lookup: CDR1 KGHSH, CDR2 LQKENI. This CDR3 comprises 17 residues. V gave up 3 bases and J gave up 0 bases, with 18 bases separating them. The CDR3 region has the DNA TGTGCCAGCTCACCGACTAACTTTCATGGGCCCTCCTACGAGCAGTACTTC. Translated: CASSPTNFHGPSYEQYF.

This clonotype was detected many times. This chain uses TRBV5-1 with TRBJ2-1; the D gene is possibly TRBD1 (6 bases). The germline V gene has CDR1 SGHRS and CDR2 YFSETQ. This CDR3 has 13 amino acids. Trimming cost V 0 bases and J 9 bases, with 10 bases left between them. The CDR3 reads CASSLVGGVEQFF. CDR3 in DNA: TGCGCCAGCAGCTTGGTAGGGGGAGTTGAGCAGTTCTTC.

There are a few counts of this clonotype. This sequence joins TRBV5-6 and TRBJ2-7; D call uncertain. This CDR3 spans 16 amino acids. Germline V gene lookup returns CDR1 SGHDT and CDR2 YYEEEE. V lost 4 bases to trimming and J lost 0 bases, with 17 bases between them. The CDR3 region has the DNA TGTGCCAGCAGCCCCACTGACGGAGTTTACTCCTACGAGCAGTACTTC. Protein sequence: CASSPTDGVYSYEQYF.

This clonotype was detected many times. In DNA form, the CDR3 reads TGCGCCAGCAGCTTTGGGCAGTTTCGTCGAGAGACCCAGTACTTC. It is translated as CASSFGQFRRETQYF. The chain employs TRBV5-1 and TRBJ2-5, with D unclear. V dropped 2 bases and J dropped 4 bases, with 15 bases sitting between them. There are 15 residues in the CDR3. Germline V gives CDR1 SGHRS, CDR2 YFSETQ. Filled out from reference TRBV5-1 and TRBJ2-5, the complete variable domain reads KAGVTQTPRYLIKTRGQQVTLSCSPISGHRSVSWYQQTPGQGLQFLFEYFSETQRNKGNFPGRFSGRQFSNSRSEMNVSTLELGDSALYLCASSFGQFRRETQYFGPGTRLLVL.

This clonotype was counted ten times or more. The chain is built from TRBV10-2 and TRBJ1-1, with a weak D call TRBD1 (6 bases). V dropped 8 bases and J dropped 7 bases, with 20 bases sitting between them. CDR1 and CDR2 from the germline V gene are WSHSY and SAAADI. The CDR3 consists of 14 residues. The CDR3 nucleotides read TGCGCCAGCCGGGAGGGGGGGCGGTCAAATGAAGCTTTCTTT. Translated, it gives CASREGGRSNEAFF.

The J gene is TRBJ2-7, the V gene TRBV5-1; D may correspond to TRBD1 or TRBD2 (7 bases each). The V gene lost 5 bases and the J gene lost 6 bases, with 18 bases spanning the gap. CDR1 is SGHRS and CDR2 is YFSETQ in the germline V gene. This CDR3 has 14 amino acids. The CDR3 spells CASSPGGAWGEQYF. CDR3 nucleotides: TGCGCCAGCAGTCCAGGGGGGGCTTGGGGCGAGCAGTACTTC.

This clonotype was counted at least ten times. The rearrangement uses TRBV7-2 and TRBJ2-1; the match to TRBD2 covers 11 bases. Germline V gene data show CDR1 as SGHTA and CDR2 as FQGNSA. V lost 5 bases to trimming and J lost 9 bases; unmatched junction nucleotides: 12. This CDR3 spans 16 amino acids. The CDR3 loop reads CASSLLLAGGLIEQFF. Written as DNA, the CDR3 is TGTGCCAGCAGCCTATTATTAGCGGGGGGGCTGATTGAGCAGTTCTTC. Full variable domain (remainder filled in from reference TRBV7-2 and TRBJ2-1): GAGVSQSPSNKVTEKGKDVELRCDPISGHTALYWYRQSLGQGLEFLIYFQGNSAPDKSGLPSDRFSAERTGGSVSTLTIQRTQQEDSAVYLCASSLLLAGGLIEQFFGPGTRLTVL.

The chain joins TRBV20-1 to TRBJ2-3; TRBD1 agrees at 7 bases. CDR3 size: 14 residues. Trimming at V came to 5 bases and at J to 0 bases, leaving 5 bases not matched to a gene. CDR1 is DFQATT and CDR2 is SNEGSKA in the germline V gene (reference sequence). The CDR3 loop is CSAPDRASTDTQYF. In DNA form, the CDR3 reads TGCAGTGCTCCTGACAGGGCAAGCACAGATACGCAGTATTTT.

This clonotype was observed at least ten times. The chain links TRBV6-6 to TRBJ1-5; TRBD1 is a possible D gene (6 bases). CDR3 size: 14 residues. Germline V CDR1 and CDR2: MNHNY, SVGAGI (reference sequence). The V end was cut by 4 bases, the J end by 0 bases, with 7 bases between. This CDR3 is CASSSDSSNQPQHF. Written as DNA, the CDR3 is TGTGCCAGCAGTTCGGACAGTAGCAATCAGCCCCAGCATTTT.

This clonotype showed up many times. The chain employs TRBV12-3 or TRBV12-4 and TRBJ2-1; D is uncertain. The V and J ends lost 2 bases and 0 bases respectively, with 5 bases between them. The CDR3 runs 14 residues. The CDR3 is CASSLRSSYNEQFF. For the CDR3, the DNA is TGTGCCAGCAGTTTACGGAGCTCCTACAATGAGCAGTTCTTC.

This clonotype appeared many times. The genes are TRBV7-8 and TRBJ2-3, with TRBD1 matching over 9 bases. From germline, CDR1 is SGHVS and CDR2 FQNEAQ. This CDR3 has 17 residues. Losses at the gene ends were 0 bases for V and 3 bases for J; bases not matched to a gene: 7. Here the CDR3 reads CASSLAGTGFETDTQYF. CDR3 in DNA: TGTGCCAGCAGCTTAGCGGGGACAGGGTTTGAGACAGATACGCAGTATTTT.

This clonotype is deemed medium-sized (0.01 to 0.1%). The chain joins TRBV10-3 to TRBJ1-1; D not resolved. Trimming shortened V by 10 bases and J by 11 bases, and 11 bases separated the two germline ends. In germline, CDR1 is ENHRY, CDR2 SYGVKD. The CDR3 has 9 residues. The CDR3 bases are TGTGCCAGTGATGTGTCGGCTTTCTTT. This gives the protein CASDVSAFF.

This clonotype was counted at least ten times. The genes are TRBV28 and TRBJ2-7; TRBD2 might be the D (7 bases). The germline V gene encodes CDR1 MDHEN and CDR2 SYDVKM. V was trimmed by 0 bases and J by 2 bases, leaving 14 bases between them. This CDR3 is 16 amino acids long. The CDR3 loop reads CASSLWRGQVAYEQYF. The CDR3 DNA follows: TGTGCCAGCAGTTTATGGCGGGGGCAGGTTGCCTACGAGCAGTACTTC. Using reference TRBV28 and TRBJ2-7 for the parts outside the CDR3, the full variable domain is DVKVTQSSRYLVKRTGEKVFLECVQDMDHENMFWYRQDPGLGLRLIYFSYDVKMKEKGDIPEGYSVSREKKERFSLILESASTNQTSMYLCASSLWRGQVAYEQYFGPGTRLTVT.

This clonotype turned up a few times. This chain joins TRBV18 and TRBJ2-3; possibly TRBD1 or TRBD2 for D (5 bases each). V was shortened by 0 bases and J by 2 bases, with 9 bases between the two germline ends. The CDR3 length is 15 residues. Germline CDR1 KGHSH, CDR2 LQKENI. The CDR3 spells CASSPPGGPTDTQYF. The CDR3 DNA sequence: TGTGCCAGCTCACCACCTGGGGGTCCCACAGATACGCAGTATTTT. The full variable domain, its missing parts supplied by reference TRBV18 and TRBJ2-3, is NAGVMQNPRHLVRRRGQEARLRCSPMKGHSHVYWYRQLPEEGLKFMVYLQKENIIDESGMPKERFSAEFPKEGPSILRIQQVVRGDSAAYFCASSPPGGPTDTQYFGPGTRLTVL.

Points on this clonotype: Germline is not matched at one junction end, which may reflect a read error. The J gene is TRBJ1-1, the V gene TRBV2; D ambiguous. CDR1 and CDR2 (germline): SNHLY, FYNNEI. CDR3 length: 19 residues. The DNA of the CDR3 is TGTGCCAGCAGTGACAAGCAGTCGGGGTACCCCCGATTGAACACTGAAGCTTTATTT. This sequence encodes CASSDKQSGYPRLNTEALF.

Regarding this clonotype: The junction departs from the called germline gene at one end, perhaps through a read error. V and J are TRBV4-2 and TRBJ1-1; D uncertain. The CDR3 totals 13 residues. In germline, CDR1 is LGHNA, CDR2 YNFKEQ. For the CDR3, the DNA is TGTGCCAGAAGCCAGACAATGAACACTGAAGCTTTCTTT. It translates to CARSQTMNTEAFF.

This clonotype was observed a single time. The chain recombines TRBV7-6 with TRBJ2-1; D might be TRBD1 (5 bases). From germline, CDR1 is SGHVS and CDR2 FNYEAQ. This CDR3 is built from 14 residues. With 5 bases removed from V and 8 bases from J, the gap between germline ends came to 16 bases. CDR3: CASSPGIVGDEQFF. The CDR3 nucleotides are TGTGCCAGCAGCCCTGGAATTGTAGGGGATGAGCAGTTCTTC.